This T cell receptor (beta chain) was recovered during a study of T cell repertoires in cytomegalovirus infection. Across the study: In the study, CMV epitopes included recently identified HLA-C-restricted and well-studied HLA-B-restricted ones. CMV infection plus the matching HLA type was flagged by public TCR beta signatures. Study-wide points: Carriers of CMV and the relevant HLA type were discriminated by public TCR beta frequency. HLA-C-restricted CMV clonotypes gave the most frequent clonotype in two of eight donors.

A few counts support this clonotype. Its cognate antigen is unknown. J lost 7 bases, V lost 4 bases, and 12 bases had no gene match. The CDR3 loop spans 16 amino acids. Per germline, CDR1 SGHAT and CDR2 FQNNGV. TCRdb re-called the reads through MiXCR, storing one row per CDR3 protein. This sample has 49,000 or so distinct CDR3 sequences, with nearly 20% found just once. This specimen consisted of CD8+ T cells from cultured PBMCs, obtained from culture after CMV antigen stimulation. This TCR was recovered from a human donor in good health (CMV status not recorded). Some clones in this sample may be carry-over from other donors' samples. J is TRBJ2-1 and V is TRBV11-2; TRBD2 matches 8 bases. The CDR3 region has the DNA TGTGCCAGCAGCTCGAATAGCGGGGCTGCGGGTAATGAGCAGTTCTTC. Translation gives CASSSNSGAAGNEQFF.